The present entry profiles one T cell receptor beta chain with its context. The target antigen is unknown. These data come from a study of neoadjuvant nivolumab and ipilimumab in lung cancer. The study, taken as a whole, reports: Higher pretherapy blood TCR richness went with higher resected-tumor richness. From pretherapy to surgery, tumor richness and clonality rose with dual therapy.

Only in-frame clones appear in the TCRdb table, and some are missing; sequencing was by immunoSEQ multiplex PCR. Of tens of thousands of clones in the sample, 89% were seen once. V gave up 5 bases and J gave up 1 base, with 14 bases separating them. The CDR3 is made up of 15 amino acids. The V gene's germline CDR1 is KGHSH and CDR2 LQKENI. This receptor was taken from an adult with non-small cell lung cancer. The starting material was peripheral blood, obtained before neoadjuvant nivolumab, alone or with ipilimumab. This chain connects TRBV18 to TRBJ1-1, with D unresolved. This chain's CDR3 is CASSTTGRQNTEAFF. The CDR3 nucleotides are TGTGCCAGCTCAACAACTGGACGGCAGAACACTGAAGCTTTCTTT.